The sequence of this T cell receptor beta chain was determined in a study of radiation and T cells in renal cell carcinoma. This clone was found once. The germline gives CDR1 SGDLS, CDR2 YYNGEE. This CDR3 is 14 amino acids long. Trimming pared 6 bases from V and 0 bases from J, leaving 9 bases between. Clones were read by immunoSEQ multiplex PCR, and TCRdb kept only the in-frame ones, dropping some. The data show about 61,000 clones, around 80% seen once. Sample time point: baseline pretreatment blood. Treatment indicated: 15 Gy SBRT to primary tumor, nephrectomy 4 weeks later. Serial blood draws occurred at baseline and 2 and 4 weeks post-SBRT.

This material consisted of blood, taken from a patient whose treatment included radiotherapy and nephrectomy. This clonotype was obtained from a man in his sixties with renal cell carcinoma. The chain joins TRBV9 to TRBJ2-2; no definite D call. CDR3 amino acids: CASTGSTNTGELFF. Written as DNA, the CDR3 is TGTGCCAGCACAGGTAGCACGAACACCGGGGAGCTGTTTTTT.